A selection of T cell receptor beta chains follows, all from one sample in a study of cytomegalovirus exposure and HLA in healthy donors. TCRdb's copy holds only in-frame clones and misses some; the assay was immunoSEQ multiplex PCR. The table includes roughly 190,000 clones, around 86% detected once. Sequencing was performed on PBMCs. These receptor sequences come from a woman between 18 and 29 years old in good health and CMV-seronegative. The CDR3 runs from the conserved cysteine through the conserved F or W. A D gene is named only where the DNA matches it firmly. The size of a clone is reported for some rows only, either as once, few or many, or as a class for expanded clones.

.,.,TRBJ1-5,TRBV29-1,TGCAGCGTCGAAGGATCGGACAGTAATCAGCCCCAGCATTTT,CSVEGSDSNQPQHF
.,TRBD1,TRBJ2-1,TRBV10-3,TGTGCCGTCTGGGACAGGGTCAATGAGCAGTTCTTC,CAVWDRVNEQFF
.,TRBD1,TRBJ2-2,TRBV9,TGTGCCAGCAGCGTGGAGTTTACAGGGGGTACCGGGGAGCTGTTTTTT,CASSVEFTGGTGELFF
.,TRBD1,TRBJ2-7,TRBV4-2,TGTGCCAGCAGCCAACCCGGGACAGGGCTCCGAGAGCAGTACTTC,CASSQPGTGLREQYF
.,.,TRBJ2-7,TRBV19,TGTGCCAGTAGTATAGGCCCAGGGGCGTCCTACGAGCAGTACTTC,CASSIGPGASYEQYF
medium-sized,.,TRBJ2-7,TRBV7-3,TGTGCCAGCAGCTTAGGGGACGCGGGGTTATACGAGCAGTACTTC,CASSLGDAGLYEQYF
.,.,TRBJ2-7,TRBV2,TGTGCCAGCAGTGAAGTTTGGGGCAGCCCCTACGAGCAGTACTTC,CASSEVWGSPYEQYF
.,.,TRBJ2-3,TRBV12-5,TGTGCTAGTGGTTTACAGGGGGGGCCAGATACGCAGTATTTT,CASGLQGGPDTQYF
.,.,TRBJ1-1,TRBV27,TGTGCCAGCAGTTTACTGGGGGGGAACACTGAAGCTTTCTTT,CASSLLGGNTEAFF
.,TRBD2,TRBJ2-7,TRBV5-1,TGCGCCAGTAGGGCCCGTGCGGGGGGGAGCTCCTACGAGCAGTACTTC,CASRARAGGSSYEQYF
.,TRBD1,TRBJ2-3,TRBV30,TGTGCCTGGAGTGTAGGGACAGGGGGAAGCACAGATACGCAGTATTTT,CAWSVGTGGSTDTQYF
.,.,TRBJ2-1,TRBV6-1,TGTGCCAGCAGTGAAGCAAGGGGTGAGCAGTTCTTC,CASSEARGEQFF
.,TRBD2,TRBJ2-2,TRBV4-2,TGTGCCAGCAGCCTGGCTAGCGGGGGGGATACCGGGGAGCTGTTTTTT,CASSLASGGDTGELFF
.,TRBD1,TRBJ1-2,TRBV5-8,TGTGCCAGCAGCCCGGACAGGGCTGCTGGCTACACCTTC,CASSPDRAAGYTF
.,.,TRBJ1-2,TRBV19,TGTGCCAGTAGTGCCAGAAGTAACTATGGCTACACCTTC,CASSARSNYGYTF
once,.,TRBJ2-3,TRBV5-1,TGCGCCAGCAGCTTGGATGGCTCAACCACAGATACGCAGTATTTT,CASSLDGSTTDTQYF
.,.,TRBJ2-7,TRBV11-2,TGTGCCAGCAGCTCGCCACACACTTTCTGGGCCCCACGCCACGAGCAGTACTTC,CASSSPHTFWAPRHEQYF
once,.,TRBJ1-5,TRBV6-5,TGTGCCAGCAGTTATTCCGGGAATAGCAATCAGCCCCAGCATTTT,CASSYSGNSNQPQHF
.,TRBD2,TRBJ2-4,TRBV9,TGTGCCAGCAGCCCCCTACTAGCGGGGGTCCTGGACATTCAGTACTTC,CASSPLLAGVLDIQYF
.,.,TRBJ2-2,TRBV11-3,TGTGCCAGCAGCTTACGCTACGGGAGTAAAGCCGGGGAGCTGTTTTTT,CASSLRYGSKAGELFF
.,TRBD1,TRBJ2-3,TRBV5-1,TGCGCCAGCAGCAAACTCGGGACAGGGGCAGCAGATACGCAGTATTTT,CASSKLGTGAADTQYF
.,TRBD1,TRBJ2-1,TRBV9,TGTGCCAGCAGGGACAGGGGCGAGGATGAGCAGTTCTTC,CASRDRGEDEQFF
.,.,TRBJ2-3,TRBV27,TGTGCCAGCAGCCCGTCGGACCACTTTCGAACTGGGGGGGATACGCAGTATTTT,CASSPSDHFRTGGDTQYF